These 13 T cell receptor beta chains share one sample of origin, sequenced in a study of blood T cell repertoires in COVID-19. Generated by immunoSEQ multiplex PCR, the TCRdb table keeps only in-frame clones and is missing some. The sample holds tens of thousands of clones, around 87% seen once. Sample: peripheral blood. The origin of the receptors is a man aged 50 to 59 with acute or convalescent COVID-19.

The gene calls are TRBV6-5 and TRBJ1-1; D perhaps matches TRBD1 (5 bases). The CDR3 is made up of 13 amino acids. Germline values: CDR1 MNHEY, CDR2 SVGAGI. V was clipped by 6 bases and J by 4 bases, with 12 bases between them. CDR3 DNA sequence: TGTGCCAGCAGCCGCTCGACAGTCACTGAAGCTTTCTTT. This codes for CASSRSTVTEAFF.

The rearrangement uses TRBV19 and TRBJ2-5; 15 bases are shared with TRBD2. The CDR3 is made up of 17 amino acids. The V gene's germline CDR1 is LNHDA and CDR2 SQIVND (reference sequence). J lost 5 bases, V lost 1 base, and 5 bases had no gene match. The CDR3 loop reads CASSIGTSGRAVETQYF. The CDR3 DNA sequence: TGTGCCAGTAGTATAGGGACTAGCGGGAGGGCCGTGGAGACCCAGTACTTC.

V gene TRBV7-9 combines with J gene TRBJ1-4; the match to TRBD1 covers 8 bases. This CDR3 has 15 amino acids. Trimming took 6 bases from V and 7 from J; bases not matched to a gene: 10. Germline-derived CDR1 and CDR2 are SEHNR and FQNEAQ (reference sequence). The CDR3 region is CASSPGSTGGEKLFF. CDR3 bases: TGTGCCAGCAGTCCCGGATCCACAGGGGGTGAAAAACTGTTTTTT. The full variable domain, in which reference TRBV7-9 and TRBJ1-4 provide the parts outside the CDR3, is DTGVSQNPRHKITKRGQNVTFRCDPISEHNRLYWYRQTLGQGPEFLTYFQNEAQLEKSRLLSDRFSAERPKGSFSTLEIQRTEQGDSAMYLCASSPGSTGGEKLFFGSGTQLSVL.

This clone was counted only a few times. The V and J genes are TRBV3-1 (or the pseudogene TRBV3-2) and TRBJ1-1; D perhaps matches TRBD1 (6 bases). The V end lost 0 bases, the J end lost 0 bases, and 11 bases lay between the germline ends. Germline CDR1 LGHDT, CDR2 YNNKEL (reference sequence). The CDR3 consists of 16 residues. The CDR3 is CASSQDGQRMNTEAFF. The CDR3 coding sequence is TGTGCCAGCAGCCAAGATGGACAGCGCATGAACACTGAAGCTTTCTTT.

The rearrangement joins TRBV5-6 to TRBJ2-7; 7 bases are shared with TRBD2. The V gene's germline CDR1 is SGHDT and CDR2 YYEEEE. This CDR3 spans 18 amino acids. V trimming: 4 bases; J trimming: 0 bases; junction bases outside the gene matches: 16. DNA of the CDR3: TGTGCCAGCAGCCCGTACAATCCGGGGGGACTATCCTCCTACGAGCAGTACTTC. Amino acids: CASSPYNPGGLSSYEQYF.

CDR3 residues: CASAIGGAGNTIYF. In DNA form, the CDR3 reads TGTGCCAGCGCTATTGGGGGGGCTGGAAACACCATATATTTT. The rearrangement links TRBV2 to TRBJ1-3; tentative D call: TRBD1 (5 bases). CDR1 SNHLY and CDR2 FYNNEI come from the germline V gene. V lost 8 bases to trimming and J lost 2 bases, with 13 bases between them. This CDR3 comprises 14 residues.

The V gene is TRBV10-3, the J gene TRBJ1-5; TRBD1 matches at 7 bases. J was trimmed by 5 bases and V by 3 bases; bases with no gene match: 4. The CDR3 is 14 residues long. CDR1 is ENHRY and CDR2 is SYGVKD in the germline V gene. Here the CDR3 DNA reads TGTGCCATCAGTGACTCGACAGGGTATCAGCCCCAGCATTTT. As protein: CAISDSTGYQPQHF.

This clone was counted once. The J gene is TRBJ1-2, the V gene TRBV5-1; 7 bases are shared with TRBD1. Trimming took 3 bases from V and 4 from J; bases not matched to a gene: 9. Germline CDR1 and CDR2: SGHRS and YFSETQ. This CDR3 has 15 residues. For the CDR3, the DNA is TGCGCCAGCAGCTCGGACGGGACAGTATTCTATGGCTACACCTTC. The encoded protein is CASSSDGTVFYGYTF.

The chain's CDR3 is CSASSSEYQPQHF. DNA for the CDR3: TGCAGTGCTAGTTCTTCGGAGTATCAGCCCCAGCATTTT. The V call is TRBV20-1, the J call TRBJ1-5; D gene ambiguous. The CDR3 totals 13 residues. The V and J ends lost 3 bases and 5 bases respectively, with 11 bases between them. Germline CDR1 and CDR2: DFQATT and SNEGSKA (reference sequence).

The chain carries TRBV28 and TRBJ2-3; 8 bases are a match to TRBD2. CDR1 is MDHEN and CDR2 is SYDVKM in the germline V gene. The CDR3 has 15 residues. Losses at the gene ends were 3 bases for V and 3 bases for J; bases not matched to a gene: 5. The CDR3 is CASSFSGSFTDTQYF. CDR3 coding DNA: TGTGCCAGCAGTTTCAGCGGGAGTTTTACAGATACGCAGTATTTT.

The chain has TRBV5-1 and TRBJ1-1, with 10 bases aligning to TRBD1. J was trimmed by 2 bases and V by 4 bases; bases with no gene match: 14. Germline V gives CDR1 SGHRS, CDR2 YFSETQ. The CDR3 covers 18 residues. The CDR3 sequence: CASSVDRGPRIRNTEAFF. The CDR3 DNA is TGCGCCAGCAGCGTCGACAGGGGGCCCAGGATACGAAACACTGAAGCTTTCTTT.

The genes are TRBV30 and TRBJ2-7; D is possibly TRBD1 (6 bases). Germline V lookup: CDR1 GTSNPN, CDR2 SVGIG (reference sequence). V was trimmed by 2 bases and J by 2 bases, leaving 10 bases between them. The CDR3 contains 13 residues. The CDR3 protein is CAWSFGQTYEQYF. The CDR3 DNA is TGTGCCTGGAGTTTCGGACAGACCTACGAGCAGTACTTC.

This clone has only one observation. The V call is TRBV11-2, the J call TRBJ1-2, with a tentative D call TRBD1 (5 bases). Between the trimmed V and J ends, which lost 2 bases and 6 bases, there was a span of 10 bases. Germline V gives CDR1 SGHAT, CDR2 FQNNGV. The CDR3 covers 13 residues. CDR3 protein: CASSLQGIDGYTF. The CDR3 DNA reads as TGTGCCAGCAGCTTACAGGGTATCGATGGCTACACCTTC.